These T cell receptor beta chains were read from a single sample in a study of response to subunit inactivated influenza vaccine. TCRdb passed the RT-PCR reads through MiXCR, listing each CDR3 protein once. This repertoire shows 530,000 or so distinct CDR3 sequences, about 12% found once; its top ten account for roughly 10%. The source was PBMCs from blood, collected on the day of vaccination. These receptors originate from a man aged 50 or older who received an inactivated influenza vaccine. The CDR3 runs from the conserved cysteine through the conserved F or W. Each record gives: J gene, clone size, V gene, D gene, CDR3 DNA, CDR3 protein. The D gene is left open where the match is weak. Clone size is given for some rows only: seen once, a few or many times, or a class if the clone is expanded.

>TRBJ2-1|few|TRBV7-6|TRBD2
TGTGCCAGCAGCTTAAGGGCTAGCGGCTACAATGAGCAGTTCTTC
CASSLRASGYNEQFF
>TRBJ2-1|.|TRBV10-2|.
TGCGCCAGCAGTGTTGCCAGATCCTACAATGAGCAGTTCTTC
CASSVARSYNEQFF
>TRBJ1-5|.|TRBV10-3|TRBD1
TGTGCCATATGGACAGGGGATAGCAATCAGCCCCAGCATTTT
CAIWTGDSNQPQHF
>TRBJ2-3|.|TRBV5-1|TRBD2
TGCGCCAGCAGCTTGGCAGCGGGGTTCACAGATACGCAGTATTTT
CASSLAAGFTDTQYF
>TRBJ1-1|.|TRBV3-1|.
TGTGCCAGCAGCCAAGCTAGTTATGAAGCTTTCTTT
CASSQASYEAFF
>TRBJ2-3|few|TRBV20-1|TRBD2
TGCAGTGCTAATAACCCTATAGCGGGAGAAACCCCAGATACGCAGTATTTT
CSANNPIAGETPDTQYF
>TRBJ2-7|few|TRBV9|.
TGTGCCAGCAGCGACGGGACGGCTACCGAGCAGTACTTC
CASSDGTATEQYF
>TRBJ1-5|many|TRBV6-2/TRBV6-3|.
TGTGCCAGCAGTCGTACTGGGACCCTCGAAAATCGCAATCAGCCCCAGCATTTT
CASSRTGTLENRNQPQHF
>TRBJ2-3|.|TRBV7-9|TRBD1
TGTGCCAGCAGCTTGAGGAGGACAGGGGGCCCAGATACGCAGTATTTT
CASSLRRTGGPDTQYF
>TRBJ2-7|once|TRBV20-1|.
TGCAGTGCTCGAAAGGGGGCGGGAGCTTACGAGCAGTACTTC
CSARKGAGAYEQYF